This T cell receptor (beta chain) was documented in a study of blood T cell repertoires in COVID-19. Sequencing used immunoSEQ multiplex PCR; TCRdb keeps in-frame clones, though not all of them. Here the sample spans a few hundred thousand clones, approximately 85% being singletons. This CDR3 region has 15 residues. V was shortened by 2 bases and J by 4 bases, with 14 bases between the two germline ends. CDR1 and CDR2 from the germline V gene are MNHNS and SASEGT. J is TRBJ1-1 and V is TRBV6-1, with D possibly matching TRBD1 (5 bases). The TCR originated in a man between 25 and 39 years old who had recovered from COVID-19. Sample: PBMCs or T cells enriched from blood (not recorded which). As DNA, the CDR3 is TGTGCCAGCAGTGAATATGCGGGAAGGGGCACTGAAGCTTTCTTT. It yields the protein CASSEYAGRGTEAFF.